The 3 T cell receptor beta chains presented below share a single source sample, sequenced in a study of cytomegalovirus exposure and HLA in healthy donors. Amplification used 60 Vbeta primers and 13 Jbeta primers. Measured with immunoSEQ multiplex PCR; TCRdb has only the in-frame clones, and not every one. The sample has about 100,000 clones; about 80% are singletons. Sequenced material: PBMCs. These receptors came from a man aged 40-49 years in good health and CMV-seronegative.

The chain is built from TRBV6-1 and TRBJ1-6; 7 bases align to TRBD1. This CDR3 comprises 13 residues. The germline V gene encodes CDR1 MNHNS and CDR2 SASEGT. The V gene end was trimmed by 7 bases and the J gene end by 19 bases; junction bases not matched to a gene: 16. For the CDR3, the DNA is TGTGCCAGCACCCAGACAGGGATCGCGGCGGGTCACTTT. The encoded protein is CASTQTGIAAGHF.

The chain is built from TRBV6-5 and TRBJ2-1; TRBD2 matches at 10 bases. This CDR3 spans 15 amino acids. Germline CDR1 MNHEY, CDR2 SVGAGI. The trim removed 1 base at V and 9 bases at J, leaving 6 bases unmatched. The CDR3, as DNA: TGTGCCAGCAGTTACTACCCTAGCGGGGGTCTTGAGCAGTTCTTC. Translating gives CASSYYPSGGLEQFF.

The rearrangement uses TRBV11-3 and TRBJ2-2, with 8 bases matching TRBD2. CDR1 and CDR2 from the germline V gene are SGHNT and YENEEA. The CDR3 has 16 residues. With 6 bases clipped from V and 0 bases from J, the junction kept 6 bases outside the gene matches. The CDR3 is CASRQGLAANTGELFF. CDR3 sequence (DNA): TGTGCCAGCAGACAAGGACTAGCAGCGAACACCGGGGAGCTGTTTTTT.